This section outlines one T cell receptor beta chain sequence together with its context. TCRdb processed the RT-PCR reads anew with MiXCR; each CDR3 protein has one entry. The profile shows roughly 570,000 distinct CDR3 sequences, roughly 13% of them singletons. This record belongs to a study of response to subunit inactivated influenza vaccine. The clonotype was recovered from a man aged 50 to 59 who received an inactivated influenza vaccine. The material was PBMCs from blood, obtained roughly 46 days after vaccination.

CDR3 nucleotides: TGTGCCAGCAGGCTAGCAGTGGAGGAGACCCAGTACTTC. Translation gives CASRLAVEETQYF. The gene calls are TRBV12-3 or TRBV12-4 and TRBJ2-5; D possibly corresponds to TRBD2 (5 bases). This CDR3 has 13 amino acids. Trimming shortened V by 6 bases and J by 5 bases, and 13 bases separated the two germline ends.